This T cell receptor (beta chain) was documented in a study of CD4+ T cells in melanoma. Study-wide results and caveats: A reported correlation linked neoantigen-specific CD4+ T cells to CD8+, macrophage and B cell function. In melanoma, neoantigen-specific CD4+ T cells reportedly differed in differentiation state.

The CDR3 is 13 amino acids. Per germline, CDR1 SEHNR and CDR2 FQNEAQ (reference sequence). Trimming shortened V by 5 bases and J by 5 bases, and 12 bases separated the two germline ends. Remarks on this clone: Its antigen is not identified.

Assay: immunoSEQ multiplex PCR; the TCRdb copy retains only in-frame clones and omits some. This sample yields about 55,000 clones, of which over 60% are seen a single time; roughly 4.9% belongs to the top ten. This chain connects TRBV7-9 to TRBJ2-5; no clear D gene. This TCR came from a human donor with melanoma. The sequencing sample was made of tumor tissue. The DNA for the CDR3 is TGTGCCAGCAGCCCCACAGCAATCGAGACCCAGTACTTC. Translated: CASSPTAIETQYF.